This is a list of T cell receptor beta chains from one sample in a study of blood T cell repertoires in COVID-19. TCRdb's table, derived via immunoSEQ multiplex PCR, lists solely in-frame clones and lacks some. The table has approximately 180,000 clones, about 72% seen once; the top ten hold 17%. Sequencing was performed on PBMCs or T cells enriched from blood (not recorded which). The receptors here all came from a woman aged 45-65 years who had recovered from COVID-19. The CDR3 runs from the conserved cysteine through the conserved F or W. A D gene is named only where the DNA matches it firmly. Clone size is shown for a subset of rows, as once, few, many or a class of expanded clone.

TRBJ1-1	TRBV19	-	-	CASSIDSGRTEAFF	TGTGCCAGTAGTATAGACTCCGGGAGGACTGAAGCTTTCTTT
TRBJ2-7	TRBV6-5	TRBD1	-	CASRYRGYEQYF	TGTGCCAGCCGATACAGGGGATACGAGCAGTACTTC
TRBJ2-1	TRBV5-1	TRBD1	-	CASSTAGTAYNEQFF	TGCGCCAGCAGCACGGCCGGGACAGCATACAATGAGCAGTTCTTC
TRBJ2-2	TRBV3-1/TRBV3-2	TRBD2	-	CASSQPSGRTGELFF	TGTGCCAGCAGCCAGCCTAGCGGGAGAACCGGGGAGCTGTTTTTT
TRBJ1-1	TRBV7-3	-	-	CASSFQVGGNTEAFF	TGTGCCAGCAGCTTCCAAGTAGGGGGGAACACTGAAGCTTTCTTT
TRBJ2-7	TRBV5-1	TRBD1	-	CASSLGPGQGWYEQYF	TGCGCCAGCAGCTTGGGACCGGGACAGGGGTGGTACGAGCAGTACTTC
TRBJ1-1	TRBV5-1	TRBD1	-	CASSLAQGAVNTEAFF	TGCGCCAGCAGCTTGGCCCAGGGGGCTGTGAACACTGAAGCTTTCTTT
TRBJ1-2	TRBV7-3	-	-	CASRATAGDYGYTF	TGTGCCAGCAGGGCGACAGCTGGGGACTATGGCTACACCTTC
TRBJ2-5	TRBV18	TRBD2	-	CASSPGGRANGETQYF	TGTGCCAGCTCACCGGGAGGGAGGGCCAATGGAGAGACCCAGTACTTC
TRBJ1-4	TRBV28	-	-	CASSLTGFFNEKLFF	TGTGCCAGCAGTCTAACAGGCTTCTTTAATGAAAAACTGTTTTTT
TRBJ2-7	TRBV27	-	-	CASSLAPEGYEQYF	TGTGCCAGCAGTTTGGCCCCCGAGGGTTACGAGCAGTACTTC
TRBJ2-5	TRBV7-9	TRBD1	-	CASSLASGQTKVQYF	TGTGCCAGCAGCTTAGCTTCGGGACAGACGAAGGTCCAGTACTTC
TRBJ2-7	TRBV12-3/TRBV12-4	TRBD1	-	CASSLPGGHEQYF	TGTGCCAGCAGTCTTCCAGGGGGCCACGAGCAGTACTTC
TRBJ1-6	TRBV19	-	-	CASSPAGGRSPLHF	TGTGCCAGTAGCCCCGCCGGGGGTCGGTCACCCCTCCACTTT
TRBJ2-5	TRBV7-2	-	-	CASSEGGGPQETQYF	TGTGCCAGCAGCGAAGGAGGAGGGCCCCAAGAGACCCAGTACTTC
TRBJ1-2	TRBV28	TRBD1	-	CASSFGVSGGRNGYTF	TGTGCCAGCAGTTTCGGGGTATCAGGGGGCAGGAATGGCTACACCTTC
TRBJ1-2	TRBV28	-	-	CASSSYRVSGYTF	TGTGCCAGCAGTTCGTACAGGGTATCCGGCTACACCTTC
TRBJ1-4	TRBV19	-	few	CASSPGRGELFF	TGTGCCAGTAGCCCGGGCCGGGGGGAACTGTTTTTT
TRBJ2-1	TRBV6-5	TRBD1	-	CASRPLGQGANEQFF	TGTGCCAGCAGGCCCCTAGGGCAGGGGGCGAATGAGCAGTTCTTC
TRBJ1-1	TRBV7-9	TRBD1	-	CASSLGQGISEAFF	TGTGCCAGCAGCTTAGGACAGGGGATCTCTGAAGCTTTCTTT
TRBJ1-1	TRBV6-6	-	-	CASSAVGRGGEAFF	TGTGCCAGCAGCGCGGTGGGGAGGGGGGGAGAAGCTTTCTTT
TRBJ1-6	TRBV21-1	-	-	CASIPTGGRNSPLHF	TGTGCCAGTATCCCGACAGGGGGACGCAATTCACCCCTCCACTTT
TRBJ2-1	TRBV28	-	-	CASSPLEGHNEQFF	TGTGCCAGCAGCCCCTTGGAGGGCCACAATGAGCAGTTCTTC
TRBJ2-3	TRBV27	TRBD2	-	CASRPLGGSDYSTDTQYF	TGTGCCAGCAGACCCCTGGGCGGGAGCGACTATAGCACAGATACGCAGTATTTT
TRBJ2-7	TRBV2	TRBD2	-	CASRLAGASYEQYF	TGTGCCAGCAGGTTAGCGGGAGCGTCCTACGAGCAGTACTTC
TRBJ1-1	TRBV11-2	-	few	CASSLAFRPGLNTEAFF	TGTGCCAGCAGCTTAGCATTTCGGCCAGGGCTTAACACTGAAGCTTTCTTT
TRBJ2-5	TRBV5-1	TRBD2	-	CASSTGRDQETQYF	TGCGCCAGCAGCACCGGGAGGGACCAAGAGACCCAGTACTTC
TRBJ2-7	TRBV4-1	TRBD1	few	CASSQTSGQGYEQYF	TGCGCCAGCAGCCAAACGTCAGGACAGGGGTACGAGCAGTACTTC
TRBJ1-5	TRBV5-6	TRBD1	-	CASSDMGQGSNQPQHF	TGTGCCAGCAGCGATATGGGACAGGGTAGCAATCAGCCCCAGCATTTT
TRBJ2-3	TRBV7-8	TRBD2	-	CASSLALAGGTDTQYF	TGTGCCAGCAGCTTAGCCCTAGCGGGAGGAACAGATACGCAGTATTTT
TRBJ2-1	TRBV7-2	-	-	CASNSRSTPGEQFF	TGTGCCAGCAACTCAAGATCTACCCCAGGGGAGCAGTTCTTC
TRBJ2-7	TRBV6-5	-	-	CASSWRGGGSYEQYF	TGTGCCAGCAGTTGGAGGGGTGGGGGGAGCTACGAGCAGTACTTC
TRBJ2-1	TRBV7-2	TRBD2	-	CASSLLVGLAEYNEQFF	TGTGCCAGCAGCTTACTCGTAGGGCTAGCGGAATACAATGAGCAGTTCTTC
TRBJ2-1	TRBV3-1/TRBV3-2	-	-	CASSQVATGSSYNEQFF	TGTGCCAGCAGCCAAGTCGCTACGGGGAGCTCCTACAATGAGCAGTTCTTC
TRBJ1-6	TRBV5-1	-	-	CASSPMGGGGSPLHF	TGCGCCAGCAGCCCCATGGGGGGCGGGGGTTCACCCCTCCACTTT
TRBJ2-2	TRBV29-1	TRBD2	-	CSVIEREVNTGELFF	TGCAGCGTCATAGAGCGGGAGGTGAACACCGGGGAGCTGTTTTTT
TRBJ2-2	TRBV4-1	TRBD2	-	CASSHRGLAGGNTGELFF	TGCGCCAGCAGCCATCGGGGACTAGCGGGAGGGAACACCGGGGAGCTGTTTTTT